This T cell receptor (beta chain) was documented in a study of blood T cell repertoires in COVID-19. Study-level information: Both acute and convalescent COVID-19 samples were obtained from the United States, Italy and Spain.

Per the authors' pipeline: Estimation of nucleated cell counts relied on the amplification of reference gene primers. Some clones are missing from TCRdb's copy, which holds only in-frame ones; the method was immunoSEQ multiplex PCR. For V, J and clone size, that table is used; D and trimming come from the DNA. The sample records about 24,000 clones, around 88% being singletons. The junction had 10 bases not matched to a gene; V was cut back by 4 bases and J by 4 bases. Germline CDR1 SGHTS, CDR2 YDEGEE. The length of the CDR3 is 16 residues. Specimen: peripheral blood. The chain employs TRBV5-8 and TRBJ2-1; 8 nucleotides line up with TRBD2. The TCR comes from a human donor with active COVID-19. The donor label of this sample is uncertain. The CDR3, as DNA: TGTGCCAGCAGCCCGTTACTAGCGGAAAGATACAATGAGCAGTTCTTC. It encodes CASSPLLAERYNEQFF.